Following are 8 T cell receptor beta chains from one sample sequenced in a study of blood T cell repertoires in COVID-19. TCRdb keeps only in-frame clones here, not all; method: immunoSEQ multiplex PCR. The sample holds about 300,000 clones, 88% seen once. Sequencing input: peripheral blood. The receptors here all came from a woman in her twenties or thirties who had recovered from COVID-19.

The rearrangement links TRBV4-1 to TRBJ2-7; unclear D gene. V gave up 5 bases and J gave up 3 bases, with 14 bases separating them. The CDR3 is 14 residues long. Per the germline V gene, CDR1 is MGHRA and CDR2 is YSYEKL. CDR3 in amino acids: CASSYKQTYYEQYF. In nucleotides, the CDR3 is TGCGCCAGCAGCTACAAACAGACCTACTACGAGCAGTACTTC.

This chain connects TRBV5-4 to TRBJ2-7, with 9 nucleotides matching TRBD1. The ends lost 3 bases at V and 6 bases at J; junction bases unmatched: 10. Germline CDR1 SGHNT, CDR2 YYREEE (reference sequence). This CDR3 is 15 amino acids long. The CDR3 loop is CASSSPGTGNGEQYF. The CDR3 DNA is TGTGCCAGCAGCTCACCCGGGACAGGGAACGGCGAGCAGTACTTC.

The V and J genes are TRBV19 and TRBJ2-1, with D perhaps TRBD2 (6 bases). Between the trimmed V and J ends, which lost 5 bases and 5 bases, there was a span of 19 bases. CDR1 is LNHDA and CDR2 is SQIVND in the germline V gene (reference sequence). The CDR3 is made up of 16 amino acids. CDR3 region: CASSPMWGLSHNEQFF. The DNA for the CDR3 is TGTGCCAGTAGTCCCATGTGGGGACTTTCGCACAATGAGCAGTTCTTC.

The rearrangement uses TRBV5-4 and TRBJ1-1, with D perhaps matching TRBD1 (6 bases). Germline CDR1 and CDR2: SGHNT and YYREEE (reference sequence). V lost 4 bases to trimming and J lost 1 base, with 11 bases between them. The CDR3 runs to 14 residues. CDR3 sequence reads: CASSAGQRNTEAFF. The CDR3, as DNA: TGTGCCAGCAGCGCCGGACAGAGGAACACTGAAGCTTTCTTT.

The chain recombines TRBV6-5 with TRBJ1-1; 9 bases fit TRBD1. The ends lost 6 bases at V and 5 bases at J; junction bases unmatched: 10. This CDR3 has 15 residues. From germline, CDR1 is MNHEY and CDR2 SVGAGI. The CDR3 protein is CASRATGGHGTEAFF. CDR3 nucleotide sequence: TGTGCCAGCAGGGCCACAGGGGGCCACGGGACTGAAGCTTTCTTT.

This chain links TRBV19 with TRBJ2-7; D not resolved. V shed 5 bases and J shed 1 base, with 9 bases lying between them. CDR3 length equals 13 residues. In germline, CDR1 is LNHDA, CDR2 SQIVND (reference sequence). As DNA, the CDR3 is TGTGCCAGTAGTCCCCAGGAATCCTACGAGCAGTACTTC. Protein: CASSPQESYEQYF.

V and J are TRBV21-1 and TRBJ1-2; TRBD1 is taken as the D call from the table, unchecked against the DNA. TRBV21-1 is marked as a pseudogene. This CDR3 has 16 amino acids. CDR3 loop: CASIPTGLYPNYGYTF. CDR3 nucleotide sequence: TGTGCCAGCATCCCGACAGGGTTGTATCCTAACTATGGCTACACCTTC.

The chain recombines TRBV5-5 with TRBJ1-2; D ambiguous. The CDR3 is made up of 16 amino acids. Trimming left V 4 bases short and J 6 bases short, with 22 bases between. Germline V gene data show CDR1 as SGHKS and CDR2 as YYEKEE (reference sequence). The CDR3 loop reads CASSPSYGPLADGYTF. CDR3 nucleotide sequence: TGTGCCAGCAGCCCCTCTTACGGACCCCTAGCAGATGGCTACACCTTC. Filled out from reference TRBV5-5 and TRBJ1-2, the complete variable domain reads DAGVTQSPTHLIKTRGQQVTLRCSPISGHKSVSWYQQVLGQGPQFIFQYYEKEERGRGNFPDRFSARQFPNYSSELNVNALLLGDSALYLCASSPSYGPLADGYTFGSGTRLTVV.